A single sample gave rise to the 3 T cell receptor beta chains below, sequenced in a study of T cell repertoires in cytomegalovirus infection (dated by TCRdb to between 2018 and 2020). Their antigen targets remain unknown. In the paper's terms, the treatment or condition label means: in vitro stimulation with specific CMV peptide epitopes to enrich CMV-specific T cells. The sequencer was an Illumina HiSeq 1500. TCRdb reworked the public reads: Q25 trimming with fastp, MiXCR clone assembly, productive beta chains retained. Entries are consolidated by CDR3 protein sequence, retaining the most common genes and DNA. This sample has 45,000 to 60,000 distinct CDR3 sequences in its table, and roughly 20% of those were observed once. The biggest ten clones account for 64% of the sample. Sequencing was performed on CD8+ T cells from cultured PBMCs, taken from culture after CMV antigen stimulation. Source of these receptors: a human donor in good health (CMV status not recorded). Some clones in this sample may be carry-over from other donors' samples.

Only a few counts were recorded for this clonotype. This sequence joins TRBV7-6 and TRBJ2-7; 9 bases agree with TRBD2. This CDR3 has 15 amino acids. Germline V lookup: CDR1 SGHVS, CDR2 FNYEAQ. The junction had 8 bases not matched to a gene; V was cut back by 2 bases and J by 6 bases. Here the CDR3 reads CASSLRGGGAGEQYF. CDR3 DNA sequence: TGTGCCAGCAGCTTAAGGGGCGGGGGGGCCGGCGAGCAGTACTTC.

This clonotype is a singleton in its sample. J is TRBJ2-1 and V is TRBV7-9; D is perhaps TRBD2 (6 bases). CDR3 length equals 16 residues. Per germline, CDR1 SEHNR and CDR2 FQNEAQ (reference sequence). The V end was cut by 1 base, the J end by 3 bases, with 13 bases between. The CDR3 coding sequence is TGTGCCAGCAGCTTAGGGGGACTGGCCCTCTACAATGAGCAGTTCTTC. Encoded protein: CASSLGGLALYNEQFF.

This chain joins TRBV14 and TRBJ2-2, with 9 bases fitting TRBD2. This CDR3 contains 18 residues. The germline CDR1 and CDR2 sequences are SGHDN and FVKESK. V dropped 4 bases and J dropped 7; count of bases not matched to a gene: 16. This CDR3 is CASSPYRWREGHIGELFF. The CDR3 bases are TGTGCCAGCAGCCCTTACCGTTGGCGGGAGGGCCATATCGGGGAGCTGTTTTTT.